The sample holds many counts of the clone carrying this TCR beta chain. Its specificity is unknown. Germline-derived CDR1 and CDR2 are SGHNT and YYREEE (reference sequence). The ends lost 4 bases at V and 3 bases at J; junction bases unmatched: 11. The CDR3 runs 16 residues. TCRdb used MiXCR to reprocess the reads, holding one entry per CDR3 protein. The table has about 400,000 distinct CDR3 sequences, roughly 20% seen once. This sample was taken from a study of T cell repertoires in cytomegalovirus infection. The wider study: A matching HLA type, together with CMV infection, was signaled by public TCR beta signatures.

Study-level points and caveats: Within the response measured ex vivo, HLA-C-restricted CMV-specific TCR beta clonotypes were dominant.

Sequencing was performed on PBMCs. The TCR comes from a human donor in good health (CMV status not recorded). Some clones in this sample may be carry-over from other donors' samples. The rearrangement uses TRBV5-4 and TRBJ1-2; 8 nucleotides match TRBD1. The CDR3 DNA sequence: TGTGCCAGCAGCCCGCCCTTCAGGGGGCCGGACTATGGCTACACCTTC. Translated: CASSPPFRGPDYGYTF.